This T cell receptor (beta chain) was profiled in a study of beta chain features in type 1 diabetes. As for the study in general: Under 110,000,000 sorted cells were examined across all samples. Study observations and caveats: There was a moderate but significant shortening of TCRB CDR3s in all four CD4+ subsets of Type 1 diabetes patients. Among patients, naive, central memory and Treg TCRB repertoires appeared more similar than among healthy donors.

Investigators reverse transcribed all isolated RNA, so they sequenced expressed TCRB transcripts. The assay was immunoSEQ multiplex PCR, and TCRdb's table has in-frame clones only and misses some. This sample yields around 260,000 clones, of which roughly 22% are seen a single time; 0.028% belongs to the top ten. One heparinised blood draw, averaging roughly 0.12 L, came from each donor. As regards this clone: Its specificity is not known.

Germline CDR1 is GTSNPN and CDR2 is SVGIG (reference sequence). The V end lost 7 bases, the J end lost 1 base, and 16 bases lay between the germline ends. The CDR3 covers 14 residues. The sample taken for sequencing was naive CD4+ T cells from blood. The receptor comes from a woman in her thirties or forties with type 1 diabetes. This chain uses TRBV30 with TRBJ1-1; D gene unclear. In DNA, the CDR3 is TGTGCCTCCCAGCTGCGGGGAGGGAACACTGAAGCTTTCTTT. Translated: CASQLRGGNTEAFF.